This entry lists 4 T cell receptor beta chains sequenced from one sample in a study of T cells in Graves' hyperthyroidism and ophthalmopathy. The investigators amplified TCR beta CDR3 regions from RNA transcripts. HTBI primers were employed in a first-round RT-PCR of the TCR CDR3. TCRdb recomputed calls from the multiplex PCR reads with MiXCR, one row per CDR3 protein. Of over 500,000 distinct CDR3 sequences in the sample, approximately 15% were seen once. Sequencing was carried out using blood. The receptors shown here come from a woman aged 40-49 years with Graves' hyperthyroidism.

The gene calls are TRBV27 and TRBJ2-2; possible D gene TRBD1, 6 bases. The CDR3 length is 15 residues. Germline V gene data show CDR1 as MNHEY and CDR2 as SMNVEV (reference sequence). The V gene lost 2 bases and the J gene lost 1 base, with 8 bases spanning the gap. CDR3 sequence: CASSLHRENTGELFF. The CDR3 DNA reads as TGTGCCAGCAGTTTACACAGGGAGAACACCGGGGAGCTGTTTTTT.

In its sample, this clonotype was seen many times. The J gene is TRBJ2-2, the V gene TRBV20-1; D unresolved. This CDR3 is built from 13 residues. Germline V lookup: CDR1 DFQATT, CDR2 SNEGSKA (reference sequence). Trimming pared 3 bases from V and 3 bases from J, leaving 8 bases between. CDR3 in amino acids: CSASVRDTGELFF. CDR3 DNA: TGCAGTGCTAGCGTAAGAGACACCGGGGAGCTGTTTTTT.

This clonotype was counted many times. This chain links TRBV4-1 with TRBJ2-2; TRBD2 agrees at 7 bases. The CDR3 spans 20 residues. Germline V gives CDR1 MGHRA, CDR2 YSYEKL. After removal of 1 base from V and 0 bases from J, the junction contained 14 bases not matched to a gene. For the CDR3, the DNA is TGCGCCAGCAGCCAAGCACCGGGGGGTAACGGACTAGCGAACACCGGGGAGCTGTTTTTT. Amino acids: CASSQAPGGNGLANTGELFF.

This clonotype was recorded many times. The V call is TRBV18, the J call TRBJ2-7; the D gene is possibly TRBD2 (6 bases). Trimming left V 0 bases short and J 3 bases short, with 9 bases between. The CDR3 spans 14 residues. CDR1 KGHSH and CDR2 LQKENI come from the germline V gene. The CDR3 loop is CASSPPEGSYEQYF. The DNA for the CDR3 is TGTGCCAGCTCACCACCGGAGGGAAGCTACGAGCAGTACTTC. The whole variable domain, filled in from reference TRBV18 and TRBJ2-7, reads NAGVMQNPRHLVRRRGQEARLRCSPMKGHSHVYWYRQLPEEGLKFMVYLQKENIIDESGMPKERFSAEFPKEGPSILRIQQVVRGDSAAYFCASSPPEGSYEQYFGPGTRLTVT.